The present entry profiles one T cell receptor (beta chain) with its context. Its cognate antigen is unknown. The data belong to a study of shared clonotypes between healthy human individuals. Study-level points and caveats: Represented diversity (both genetic and exposure-history) was limited by the small number of donors.

As defined, naive CD8 cells were CD45RO-negative and positively selected for CCR7, with terminally differentiated effector memory CD45RA+ cells excluded. Healthy HIV-negative adults without recent acute infections or vaccinations served as donors. Using immunoSEQ multiplex PCR, the repertoire was profiled, and TCRdb retains in-frame clones only, with some absent. The data hold 2 million or so clones, with about 95% observed a single time. Germline CDR1 is GTSNPN and CDR2 is SVGIG (reference sequence). V lost 3 bases to trimming and J lost 8 bases; unmatched junction nucleotides: 7. The CDR3 consists of 12 residues.

The sequence was obtained from a man in his late teens or twenties in good health. Material: naive CD8+ T cells sorted from blood. The V call is TRBV30, the J call TRBJ2-7; TRBD2 matches at 7 bases. CDR3 bases: TGTGCCTGGAGCGGGATAGGGACTAAGCAGTACTTC. This encodes CAWSGIGTKQYF.